This T cell receptor beta chain was sequenced for a study of blood T cells in healthy people across ages. General observations from the study: Per-million-T-cell TCR beta diversity fell roughly linearly with age.

Every donor provided ten milliliters of peripheral blood. A J-beta primer mix and a sample-barcoded 5' primer were used in a second PCR of roughly 6 to 12 cycles. TCRdb independently ran MiXCR on the 5' RACE reads; one entry per CDR3 protein. The sample lists roughly 800,000 distinct CDR3 sequences, approximately 25% occurring once. On this clonotype itself: The antigen is undetermined.

This sample was also put to use in a study of T cells of mothers and their children. That paper notes: A few healthy Caucasian mothers gave samples, and so did their six children. All extracted RNA went into cDNA synthesis, about 1.6 ug per 15 ul.

The receptor was isolated from a boy aged 10-17 years in good health. Material for sequencing was blood.

This chain's CDR3 is CASTRGQTYGYTF. The CDR3 region has the DNA TGTGCCAGCACCAGGGGACAGACATATGGCTACACCTTC. This chain links TRBV6-5 with TRBJ1-2; 7 bases agree with TRBD1. The germline CDR1 and CDR2 sequences are MNHEY and SVGAGI. V was pared by 7 bases and J by 5 bases, with 7 bases of the junction left unmatched. This CDR3 contains 13 residues.